This TCR beta chain was found in a study of cytomegalovirus exposure and HLA in healthy donors. Findings of the study overall: Three CMV-associated chains proved CMV antigen-specific in vitro. Altogether, 150 or so TCR beta chains were recorded as cytomegalovirus-associated.

Among the roughly 120 subjects of the validation cohort, separate from the approximately 700-subject first cohort, were the donors. The CDR3 spans 15 residues. The germline gives CDR1 SNHLY, CDR2 FYNNEI. V lost 2 bases and J lost 3, with 8 bases in between. Note on this clone: The antigen is undetermined.

Only in-frame clones appear in the TCRdb table, and some are missing; sequencing was by immunoSEQ multiplex PCR. This sample has 160,000 or so clones; approximately 86% occur once, and the top ten carry 2.7%. The chain recombines TRBV2 with TRBJ2-6; a possible D gene is TRBD1 (6 bases). The clonotype comes from a man aged 18 to 35 in good health and CMV-seropositive. The sequenced material came from PBMCs. The CDR3 loop reads CASSEQGYGANVLTF. DNA of the CDR3: TGTGCCAGCAGTGAACAGGGGTATGGGGCCAACGTCCTGACTTTC.